This T cell receptor (beta chain) was identified during a study of OX40 agonist ivuxolimab in advanced cancers. This table comes from immunoSEQ multiplex PCR, and its TCRdb copy is limited to in-frame clones, with some not included. The table shows 72,000 or so clones, with about four fifths occurring only once. The length of the CDR3 is 15 residues. V lost 3 bases to trimming and J lost 4 bases; unmatched junction nucleotides: 3. Germline V gene lookup returns CDR1 SGHVS and CDR2 FQNEAQ. The source of this sequence is an adult with an advanced solid tumor such as melanoma, head and neck, liver or kidney cancer. The sample was CD4+ or CD8+ T cells sorted from blood, taken in a trial of the OX40 agonist ivuxolimab. The V and J genes are TRBV7-8 and TRBJ2-7; 13 nucleotides match TRBD2. The CDR3 nucleotides read TGTGCCAGCAGCTTCACTAGCGGGGGGGTGTACGAGCAGTACTTC. Amino acid sequence: CASSFTSGGVYEQYF. The whole variable domain, remainder taken from reference TRBV7-8 and TRBJ2-7, is GAGVSQSPRYKVAKRGQDVALRCDPISGHVSLFWYQQALGQGPEFLTYFQNEAQLDKSGLPSDRFFAERPEGSVSTLKIQRTQQEDSAVYLCASSFTSGGVYEQYFGPGTRLTVT.